The next 17 T cell receptor beta chains were all read from a single sample in a study of OX40 agonist ivuxolimab in advanced cancers. Clones were read by immunoSEQ multiplex PCR, and TCRdb kept only the in-frame ones, dropping some. Here the sample spans over 85,000 clones, around 88% being singletons. Sequences were derived from CD4+ or CD8+ T cells sorted from blood, sampled in a trial of the OX40 agonist ivuxolimab. The receptors shown here come from an adult with an advanced solid tumor such as melanoma, head and neck, liver or kidney cancer.

This chain joins TRBV10-3 and TRBJ1-6; no clear D. Trimming removed 5 bases from V and 8 bases from J, with 7 bases in between. In germline, CDR1 is ENHRY, CDR2 SYGVKD. The CDR3 is 12 amino acids. This CDR3 is CAISPRDSPLHF. DNA for the CDR3: TGTGCCATCAGTCCGAGGGATTCACCCCTCCACTTT.

V gene TRBV9 combines with J gene TRBJ2-1; 7 bases are shared with TRBD2. CDR1 is SGDLS and CDR2 is YYNGEE in the germline V gene. V was clipped by 4 bases and J by 2 bases; unmatched bases: 12. This CDR3 has 17 residues. The CDR3 sequence: CASSPPGGGWTYNEQFF. CDR3 nucleotides: TGTGCCAGCAGCCCCCCTGGGGGGGGGTGGACCTACAATGAGCAGTTCTTC.

V and J are TRBV9 and TRBJ2-7, with TRBD1 matching 7 bases. The CDR3 covers 13 residues. The junction had 3 bases not matched to a gene; V was cut back by 0 bases and J by 6 bases. Germline CDR1 reads SGDLS; CDR2 reads YYNGEE. The CDR3 region is CASSVDRQGEQYF. The CDR3 DNA follows: TGTGCCAGCAGCGTAGACCGACAGGGCGAGCAGTACTTC.

The J gene is TRBJ1-1, the V gene TRBV5-4; 7 nucleotides line up with TRBD1. This CDR3 is 15 amino acids long. Germline V gives CDR1 SGHNT, CDR2 YYREEE (reference sequence). V shed 4 bases, J shed 3 bases, and the junction held 9 bases outside the gene matches. The CDR3 reads CASSRGQTSDTEAFF. The CDR3 region has the DNA TGTGCCAGCAGCAGGGGACAGACAAGCGACACTGAAGCTTTCTTT.

The gene calls are TRBV5-8 and TRBJ1-1; a possible D gene is TRBD1 (5 bases). The CDR3 spans 16 residues. The germline V and J ends were trimmed by 4 bases and 4 bases, with 20 bases remaining between them. Germline V gene sequence: CDR1 SGHTS, CDR2 YDEGEE. Here the CDR3 reads CASSAYLRGRGTEAFF. The CDR3 bases are TGTGCCAGCAGCGCTTACCTCCGGGGCCGAGGCACTGAAGCTTTCTTT.

V gene TRBV6-6 combines with J gene TRBJ1-2; D call uncertain. The V end was cut by 5 bases, the J end by 3 bases, with 16 bases between. The germline V gene has CDR1 MNHNY and CDR2 SVGAGI (reference sequence). The CDR3 is 15 residues long. CDR3 nucleotides: TGTGCCAGCAGTGGGATTGACTTAGCGGACTATGGCTACACCTTC. This translates into CASSGIDLADYGYTF.

The chain employs TRBV5-1 and TRBJ1-4; D is perhaps TRBD1 (5 bases). Trimming pared 3 bases from V and 6 bases from J, leaving 18 bases between. Germline lookup yields CDR1 SGHRS and CDR2 YFSETQ. This CDR3 comprises 16 residues. DNA of the CDR3: TGCGCCAGCAGCTCGACTACCGGGACTGGTTATGAAAAACTGTTTTTT. Its protein product is CASSSTTGTGYEKLFF.

The chain links TRBV6-5 to TRBJ1-2; no firm D call. Trimming took 6 bases from V and 7 from J, leaving 21 bases between them. Germline V gene data show CDR1 as MNHEY and CDR2 as SVGAGI. This CDR3 has 15 amino acids. CDR3 residues: CASSPQRRPSAGYTF. CDR3 nucleotide sequence: TGTGCCAGCAGCCCCCAGAGGAGACCCTCGGCTGGCTACACCTTC.

The chain uses TRBV7-9 and TRBJ2-2, with D possibly TRBD1 on 6 matching bases. V lost 4 bases to trimming and J lost 2 bases, with 14 bases between them. Germline assignment: CDR1 SEHNR and CDR2 FQNEAQ (reference sequence). CDR3 length: 16 residues. DNA of the CDR3: TGTGCCAGCAGCTCTCGACAGGCGCCTAACACCGGGGAGCTGTTTTTT. Translated: CASSSRQAPNTGELFF.

This chain uses TRBV6-1 with TRBJ1-2; D remains ambiguous. Germline CDR1 and CDR2: MNHNS and SASEGT. The length of the CDR3 is 13 residues. V lost 7 bases to trimming and J lost 0 bases, with 9 bases between them. The CDR3 protein is CASILTSNYGYTF. As DNA, the CDR3 is TGTGCCAGCATTCTGACATCTAACTATGGCTACACCTTC.

J is TRBJ1-1 and V is TRBV5-4; no definite D call. The CDR3 is 13 residues long. Trimming stripped 3 bases from V and 1 base from J, with 7 bases between. The germline V gene has CDR1 SGHNT and CDR2 YYREEE (reference sequence). This chain's CDR3 is CASSSSTNTEAFF. The CDR3 coding sequence is TGTGCCAGCAGCTCGTCGACGAACACTGAAGCTTTCTTT. Supplemented by reference TRBV5-4 and TRBJ1-1, the full variable domain reads ETGVTQSPTHLIKTRGQQVTLRCSSQSGHNTVSWYQQALGQGPQFIFQYYREEENGRGNFPPRFSGLQFPNYSSELNVNALELDDSALYLCASSSSTNTEAFFGQGTRLTVV.

The chain links TRBV6-6 to TRBJ2-7; the D gene could be TRBD1 or TRBD2 (5 bases each). This CDR3 comprises 16 residues. From germline, CDR1 is MNHNY and CDR2 SVGAGI (reference sequence). V lost 2 bases, J lost 2 bases, and 16 bases lay in between. The CDR3 DNA is TGTGCCAGCAGTTACCCTCCCGGGACGGTCACCTACGAGCAGTACTTC. Residues: CASSYPPGTVTYEQYF.

This clone was counted a few times. The conserved closing phenylalanine or tryptophan is absent in this CDR3, likely reflecting a read error. V is TRBV2 and J is TRBJ1-6; TRBD1 matches 7 bases. The CDR3 sequence is 15 residues long. The germline CDR1 and CDR2 sequences are SNHLY and FYNNEI. J gave up 5 bases and V 7 bases, and 8 bases lay outside the gene matches. CDR3 in DNA: TGTGCCAGCATGAGGGGGCTGGTGGATAATTCACCCCTCCACCTT. Protein sequence: CASMRGLVDNSPLHL.

This rearrangement joins TRBV18 to TRBJ2-1; 7 bases line up with TRBD1. The CDR3 is 15 amino acids. The J segment lost 4 bases and the V segment lost 3 bases, leaving 6 bases of the junction unmatched. Germline V gene sequence: CDR1 KGHSH, CDR2 LQKENI. CDR3 DNA: TGTGCCAGCTCACCCCGGGACAGTTTATACAATGAGCAGTTCTTC. Its protein product is CASSPRDSLYNEQFF. The full variable domain, rest sourced from reference TRBV18 and TRBJ2-1, is NAGVMQNPRHLVRRRGQEARLRCSPMKGHSHVYWYRQLPEEGLKFMVYLQKENIIDESGMPKERFSAEFPKEGPSILRIQQVVRGDSAAYFCASSPRDSLYNEQFFGPGTRLTVL.

The sample holds a few counts of this clone. The chain links TRBV10-3 to TRBJ1-6; TRBD1 might be the D (6 bases). Germline CDR1 and CDR2: ENHRY and SYGVKD. The CDR3 is 14 residues long. V shed 1 base and J shed 10 bases, with 11 bases lying between them. As DNA, the CDR3 is TGTGCCATCAGTGAGTGGGGGGCAGAGTCACCCCTCCACTTT. Protein sequence: CAISEWGAESPLHF.

The V and J genes are TRBV10-2 and TRBJ2-6; D not certain. This CDR3 region has 16 residues. CDR1 is WSHSY, CDR2 SAAADI, per germline. Trimming stripped 4 bases from V and 1 base from J, with 11 bases between. The CDR3 DNA reads as TGCGCCAGCAGTGCGGCGGCGTGGTCTGGGGCCAACGTCCTGACTTTC. It yields the protein CASSAAAWSGANVLTF.

This sequence joins TRBV5-1 and TRBJ2-1, with 9 bases that match TRBD2. With 0 bases clipped from V and 3 bases from J, the junction kept 7 bases outside the gene matches. The CDR3 sequence is 17 residues long. The germline CDR1 and CDR2 sequences are SGHRS and YFSETQ. The CDR3 is CASSLAEGSGGYNEQFF. The CDR3 nucleotides are TGCGCCAGCAGCTTGGCCGAAGGTAGCGGGGGCTACAATGAGCAGTTCTTC.